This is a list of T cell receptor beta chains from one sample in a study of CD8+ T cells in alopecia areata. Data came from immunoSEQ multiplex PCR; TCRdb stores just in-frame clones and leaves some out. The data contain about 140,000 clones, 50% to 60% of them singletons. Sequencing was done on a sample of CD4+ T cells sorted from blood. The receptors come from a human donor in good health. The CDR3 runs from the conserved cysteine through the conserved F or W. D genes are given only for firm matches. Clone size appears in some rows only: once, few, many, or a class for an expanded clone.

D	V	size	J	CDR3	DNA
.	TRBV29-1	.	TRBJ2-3	CSVEWGRDTQYF	TGCAGCGTTGAATGGGGGCGCGATACGCAGTATTTT
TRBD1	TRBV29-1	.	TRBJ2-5	CSITDRGETQYF	TGCAGCATTACGGACAGGGGAGAGACCCAGTACTTC
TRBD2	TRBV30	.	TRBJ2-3	CAWSTGTTDTQYF	TGTGCCTGGAGTACCGGGACTACTGATACGCAGTATTTT
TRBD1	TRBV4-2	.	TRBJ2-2	CASSHPGQGADGELFF	TGTGCCAGCAGCCATCCGGGACAGGGGGCGGACGGGGAGCTGTTTTTT
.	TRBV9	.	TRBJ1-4	CASSVGAGEEKLFF	TGTGCCAGCAGCGTAGGGGCAGGGGAGGAAAAACTGTTTTTT
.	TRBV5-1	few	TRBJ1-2	CASSLGQRVNYGYTF	TGCGCCAGCAGCTTGGGACAGAGGGTGAACTATGGCTACACCTTC
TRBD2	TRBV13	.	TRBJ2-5	CASSLQGLAGGGETQYF	TGTGCCAGCAGCCTCCAGGGACTAGCGGGAGGTGGCGAGACCCAGTACTTC
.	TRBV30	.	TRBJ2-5	CAWSGHGSTQYF	TGTGCCTGGAGTGGTCATGGGTCCACCCAGTACTTC
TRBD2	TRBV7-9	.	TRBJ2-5	CASSSSTGLAGARETQYF	TGTGCCAGCAGTTCAAGCACGGGACTAGCGGGAGCTCGAGAGACCCAGTACTTC
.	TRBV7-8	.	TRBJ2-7	CASSPRRETYEQYF	TGTGCCAGCAGTCCAAGGAGAGAGACCTACGAGCAGTACTTC
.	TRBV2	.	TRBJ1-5	CASSEATSDQPQHF	TGTGCCAGCAGTGAAGCAACAAGTGATCAGCCCCAGCATTTT
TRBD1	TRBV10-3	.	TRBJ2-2	CAISYGQGGTGELFF	TGTGCCATCAGCTATGGACAGGGGGGCACCGGGGAGCTGTTTTTT
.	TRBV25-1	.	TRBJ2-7	CASSVGLPGRKYF	TGTGCCAGCAGTGTGGGACTCCCGGGAAGGAAGTACTTC
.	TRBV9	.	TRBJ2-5	CASSVGRGGQTQYF	TGTGCCAGCAGCGTAGGCAGGGGTGGTCAGACCCAGTACTTC
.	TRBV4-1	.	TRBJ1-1	CASSPAPSRGAFF	TGCGCCAGCAGCCCTGCCCCTTCACGCGGAGCTTTCTTT
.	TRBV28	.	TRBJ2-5	CASSAPLGGSNQETQYF	TGTGCCAGCAGTGCGCCCCTCGGAGGCAGTAACCAAGAGACCCAGTACTTC
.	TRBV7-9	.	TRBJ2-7	CASSLQTSYEQYF	TGTGCCAGCAGCTTACAGACCTCCTACGAGCAGTACTTC
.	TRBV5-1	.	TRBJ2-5	CASSLGLASETQYF	TGCGCCAGCAGCTTGGGGCTAGCGTCAGAGACCCAGTACTTC
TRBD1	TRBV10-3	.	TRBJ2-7	CATRTGGYEQYF	TGTGCCACCCGGACAGGGGGCTACGAGCAGTACTTC
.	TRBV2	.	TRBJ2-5	CASSRDFSIHETQYF	TGTGCCAGCAGCCGGGACTTCTCGATTCATGAGACCCAGTACTTC
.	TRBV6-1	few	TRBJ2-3	CASSRGIDTQYF	TGTGCCAGCAGCCGAGGAATAGATACGCAGTATTTT
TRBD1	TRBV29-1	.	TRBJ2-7	CSVVRGQGRNEQYF	TGCAGCGTTGTTCGCGGACAGGGGAGGAACGAGCAGTACTTC
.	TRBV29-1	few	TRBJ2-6	CSVSQGSGANVLTF	TGCAGCGTGTCTCAGGGCTCTGGGGCCAACGTCCTGACTTTC
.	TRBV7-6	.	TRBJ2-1	CASSLTGGKLSYNEQFF	TGTGCCAGCAGCCTAACGGGCGGGAAGTTGTCCTACAATGAGCAGTTCTTC
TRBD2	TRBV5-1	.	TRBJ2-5	CASKDRLAGVVQETQYF	TGCGCCAGCAAAGATCGACTAGCGGGAGTTGTACAAGAGACCCAGTACTTC